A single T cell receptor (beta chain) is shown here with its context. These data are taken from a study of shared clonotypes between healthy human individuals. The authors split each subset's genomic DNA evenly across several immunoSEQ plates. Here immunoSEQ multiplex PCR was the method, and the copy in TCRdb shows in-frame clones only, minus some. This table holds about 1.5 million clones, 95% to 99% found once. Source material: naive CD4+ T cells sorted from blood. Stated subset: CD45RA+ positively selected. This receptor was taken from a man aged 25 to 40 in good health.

The CDR3 region has the DNA TGTGCCAGCAGCGGACAGAGATACGAGCAGTACTTC. This translates into CASSGQRYEQYF. The chain is built from TRBV28 and TRBJ2-7; weak D call: TRBD1 (6 bases). Per germline, CDR1 MDHEN and CDR2 SYDVKM. The CDR3 length is 12 residues. V lost 6 bases and J lost 4, with 10 bases in between.